The 23 T cell receptor beta chains presented below share a single source sample, sequenced in a study of T cells in tuberculosis. Data came from immunoSEQ multiplex PCR; TCRdb stores just in-frame clones and leaves some out. Among 85,000 to 90,000 clones listed, about nine tenths were seen once. After thawing and overnight rest, PBMC were stained with GMM-loaded CD1B tetramer, viability dye and anti-CD3 for sorting. The lipid loaded on the CD1B tetramers was C32 glucose monomycolate from Rhodococcus equi. Sequencing was performed on CD1b-GMM tetramer-negative cells sorted from PBMCs. Receptors were obtained from an adult woman with latent tuberculosis.

V usage is TRBV6-1 and J usage is TRBJ1-5; no definite D call. Per germline, CDR1 MNHNS and CDR2 SASEGT. The CDR3 runs 14 residues. The germline V and J ends were trimmed by 3 bases and 0 bases, with 6 bases remaining between them. The CDR3 is CASSDSGSNQPQHF. CDR3 sequence (DNA): TGTGCCAGCAGTGACAGCGGTAGCAATCAGCCCCAGCATTTT.

The V gene is TRBV5-4, the J gene TRBJ1-2; 8 bases line up with TRBD1. The CDR3 consists of 15 residues. Germline CDR1 and CDR2: SGHNT and YYREEE (reference sequence). V shed 4 bases, J shed 8 bases, and the junction held 13 bases outside the gene matches. The CDR3 reads CASSHRTGIIYGYTF. The CDR3 DNA follows: TGTGCCAGCAGCCACCGGACAGGGATAATTTACGGCTACACCTTC. Filled out from reference TRBV5-4 and TRBJ1-2, the complete variable domain reads ETGVTQSPTHLIKTRGQQVTLRCSSQSGHNTVSWYQQALGQGPQFIFQYYREEENGRGNFPPRFSGLQFPNYSSELNVNALELDDSALYLCASSHRTGIIYGYTFGSGTRLTVV.

V and J are TRBV27 and TRBJ1-2; D is perhaps TRBD1 (6 bases). There are 17 residues in the CDR3. Between the trimmed V and J ends, which lost 0 bases and 5 bases, there was a span of 19 bases. The V gene's germline CDR1 is MNHEY and CDR2 SMNVEV (reference sequence). The CDR3 loop reads CASSLSGRGRGWYGYTF. The CDR3 nucleotides are TGTGCCAGCAGTTTATCCGGCAGGGGCAGGGGTTGGTATGGCTACACCTTC.

The chain recombines TRBV27 with TRBJ2-1; the D is unclear. The germline V gene has CDR1 MNHEY and CDR2 SMNVEV (reference sequence). Between the trimmed V and J ends, which lost 7 bases and 4 bases, there was a span of 5 bases. This CDR3 spans 11 amino acids. DNA of the CDR3: TGTGCCAGCACCCAATACAATGAGCAGTTCTTC. It codes for CASTQYNEQFF.

V and J are TRBV28 and TRBJ2-7; D gene ambiguous. Trimming cost V 5 bases and J 5 bases, with 13 bases left between them. This CDR3 comprises 13 residues. The germline CDR1 and CDR2 sequences are MDHEN and SYDVKM. The CDR3 region has the DNA TGTGCCAGCAGTCGACCGACACCCAACGAGCAGTACGTC. This gives the protein CASSRPTPNEQYV.

The gene calls are TRBV6-5 and TRBJ1-6; a weak D match, TRBD1 (5 bases). V gave up 5 bases and J gave up 7 bases, with 6 bases separating them. CDR1 and CDR2 from the germline V gene are MNHEY and SVGAGI. The CDR3 runs 12 residues. The CDR3 DNA reads TGTGCCAGCAGTCAGGGAAATTCACCCCTCCACTTT. As protein: CASSQGNSPLHF.

This sequence joins TRBV28 and TRBJ1-4; D unresolved. The V end lost 7 bases, the J end lost 4 bases, and 13 bases lay between the germline ends. Germline V lookup: CDR1 MDHEN, CDR2 SYDVKM. CDR3 length equals 14 residues. CDR3 region: CASTLGGSNEKLFF. The CDR3 nucleotides read TGTGCCAGCACCCTGGGAGGGAGTAATGAAAAACTGTTTTTT.

This clone was observed a single time. The chain recombines TRBV15 with TRBJ2-1, with 9 bases fitting TRBD2. Germline V lookup: CDR1 LNHNV, CDR2 YYDKDF (reference sequence). The CDR3 runs to 14 residues. Germline trimming cut 5 bases from V and 8 bases from J; bases unmatched to any gene: 7. The CDR3 DNA is TGTGCCACCAGCCGCGGGGGGGCCGTCGATGAGCAGTTCTTC. This sequence encodes CATSRGGAVDEQFF.

The sample holds one count of this clone. V and J are TRBV2 and TRBJ2-4; 7 bases map to TRBD1. The CDR3 is made up of 13 amino acids. Germline V gene sequence: CDR1 SNHLY, CDR2 FYNNEI. The trim removed 9 bases at V and 7 bases at J, leaving 9 bases unmatched. Here the CDR3 reads CARSNRGMNIQYF. The CDR3, as DNA: TGTGCCAGAAGTAACAGGGGTATGAACATTCAGTACTTC.

The chain couples TRBV6-1 to TRBJ2-7, with D perhaps matching TRBD2 (5 bases). Germline assignment: CDR1 MNHNS and CDR2 SASEGT. The CDR3 consists of 13 residues. Trimming stripped 2 bases from V and 5 bases from J, with 10 bases between. The CDR3 DNA follows: TGTGCCAGCAGTGAATCCGGGATCCACGAGCAGTACTTC. It codes for CASSESGIHEQYF.

The rearrangement uses TRBV5-4 and TRBJ1-5, with a tentative D call TRBD1 (6 bases). V was shortened by 1 base and J by 3 bases, with 11 bases between the two germline ends. The CDR3 covers 15 residues. Looked up from germline, CDR1 is SGHNT and CDR2 is YYREEE (reference sequence). This CDR3 reads CASSLSAGVNQPQHF. CDR3 coding DNA: TGTGCCAGCAGCTTGAGCGCAGGGGTCAATCAGCCCCAGCATTTT.

CDR3 loop: CASSSGTGGQETQYF. For the CDR3, the DNA is TGCGCCAGCAGCAGCGGGACAGGGGGCCAAGAGACCCAGTACTTC. V gene TRBV5-1 combines with J gene TRBJ2-5; 11 nucleotides align to TRBD1. The CDR3 has 15 residues. In germline, CDR1 is SGHRS, CDR2 YFSETQ. Losses at the gene ends were 4 bases for V and 1 base for J; bases not matched to a gene: 3.

The V and J genes are TRBV18 and TRBJ2-5, with 7 bases lining up with TRBD1. Looked up from germline, CDR1 is KGHSH and CDR2 is LQKENI. This CDR3 has 16 amino acids. With V trimmed by 3 bases and J by 0 bases, 7 bases remained unmatched. The CDR3 coding sequence is TGTGCCAGCTCACCCCAAGGGACAGAGTACCAAGAGACCCAGTACTTC. Translation gives CASSPQGTEYQETQYF.

The chain couples TRBV27 to TRBJ1-6, with 10 positions matching TRBD1. Germline V gene data show CDR1 as MNHEY and CDR2 as SMNVEV (reference sequence). Germline trimming cut 6 bases from V and 10 bases from J; bases unmatched to any gene: 6. The CDR3 runs 14 residues. The CDR3 here is CASRTGTGASPLHF. The CDR3 bases are TGTGCCAGCAGAACCGGGACAGGGGCATCACCCCTCCACTTT.

The gene calls are TRBV6-6 and TRBJ2-2, with 8 bases aligning to TRBD1. The CDR3 sequence is 15 residues long. The ends lost 7 bases at V and 1 base at J; junction bases unmatched: 5. Germline CDR1 and CDR2: MNHNY and SVGAGI (reference sequence). As DNA, the CDR3 is TGTGCCAGCACCTTGACAGGGGTGAACACCGGGGAGCTGTTTTTT. It encodes CASTLTGVNTGELFF.

V is TRBV4-2 and J is TRBJ2-1, with D tentatively TRBD1 (5 bases). CDR3 size: 15 residues. Trimming pared 1 base from V and 2 bases from J, leaving 9 bases between. Germline CDR1 and CDR2: LGHNA and YNFKEQ. The CDR3, as DNA: TGTGCCAGCAGCCAAGTGTACAGGACCTACAATGAGCAGTTCTTC. Translation: CASSQVYRTYNEQFF.

DNA of the CDR3: TGTGCCAGCAGCTTAACAAACACCAAGCAGTTCTTC. Protein: CASSLTNTKQFF. This chain joins TRBV7-9 and TRBJ2-1; D is unclear. Germline lookup yields CDR1 SEHNR and CDR2 FQNEAQ (reference sequence). V was pared by 2 bases and J by 11 bases, with 10 bases between. There are 12 residues in the CDR3.

The chain couples TRBV4-1 to TRBJ1-3; 9 bases fit TRBD1. Germline values: CDR1 MGHRA, CDR2 YSYEKL. The CDR3 has 15 residues. Germline trimming cut 4 bases from V and 7 bases from J; bases unmatched to any gene: 8. The CDR3 DNA reads as TGCGCCAGCAGCCCTCCAGGGACAGGGCATAACACCATATATTTT. It encodes CASSPPGTGHNTIYF.

This chain uses TRBV4-1 with TRBJ2-7; D possibly corresponds to TRBD1 (6 bases). Germline V gene sequence: CDR1 MGHRA, CDR2 YSYEKL. The V end lost 3 bases, the J end lost 3 bases, and 9 bases lay between the germline ends. This CDR3 is 13 amino acids long. The CDR3 region is CASSHTGSYEQYF. CDR3 DNA sequence: TGCGCCAGCAGCCATACAGGGAGCTACGAGCAGTACTTC.

The rearrangement links TRBV9 to TRBJ2-3; 7 bases match TRBD2. The CDR3 loop spans 14 amino acids. V was clipped by 2 bases and J by 1 base; unmatched bases: 1. Germline-derived CDR1 and CDR2 are SGDLS and YYNGEE. The chain's CDR3 is CASSVTSGTDTQYF. The DNA for the CDR3 is TGTGCCAGCAGCGTCACTAGCGGCACAGATACGCAGTATTTT. The full variable domain, rest sourced from reference TRBV9 and TRBJ2-3, is DSGVTQTPKHLITATGQRVTLRCSPRSGDLSVYWYQQSLDQGLQFLIQYYNGEERAKGNILERFSAQQFPDLHSELNLSSLELGDSALYFCASSVTSGTDTQYFGPGTRLTVL.

This chain links TRBV5-6 with TRBJ1-5, with 8 bases matching TRBD1. With V trimmed by 4 bases and J by 2 bases, 8 bases remained unmatched. Per germline, CDR1 SGHDT and CDR2 YYEEEE. This CDR3 has 16 residues. The DNA for the CDR3 is TGTGCCAGCAGCCGGCTGGCAGGGGGCGGCAATCAGCCCCAGCATTTT. This codes for CASSRLAGGGNQPQHF.

This clone was counted a single time. The V gene is TRBV6-1, the J gene TRBJ2-3; TRBD1 matches 10 bases. The CDR3 spans 19 residues. Per germline, CDR1 MNHNS and CDR2 SASEGT. With 3 bases clipped from V and 3 bases from J, the junction kept 15 bases outside the gene matches. CDR3 coding DNA: TGTGCCAGCAGTGAGATTATACCGCGACCGGGACAGGGGACAGATACGCAGTATTTT. Translation gives CASSEIIPRPGQGTDTQYF.

CDR3 nucleotide sequence: TGTGCCAGTATTCCGGGACAGGCCCGTGAAGCTTTCTTT. Translated, it gives CASIPGQAREAFF. V gene TRBV19 combines with J gene TRBJ1-1, with 8 bases fitting TRBD1. The CDR3 spans 13 residues. The junction had 8 bases not matched to a gene; V was cut back by 7 bases and J by 7 bases. Germline assignment: CDR1 LNHDA and CDR2 SQIVND (reference sequence). The full variable domain, in which reference TRBV19 and TRBJ1-1 provide the parts outside the CDR3, is DGGITQSPKYLFRKEGQNVTLSCEQNLNHDAMYWYRQDPGQGLRLIYYSQIVNDFQKGDIAEGYSVSREKKESFPLTVTSAQKNPTAFYLCASIPGQAREAFFGQGTRLTVV.